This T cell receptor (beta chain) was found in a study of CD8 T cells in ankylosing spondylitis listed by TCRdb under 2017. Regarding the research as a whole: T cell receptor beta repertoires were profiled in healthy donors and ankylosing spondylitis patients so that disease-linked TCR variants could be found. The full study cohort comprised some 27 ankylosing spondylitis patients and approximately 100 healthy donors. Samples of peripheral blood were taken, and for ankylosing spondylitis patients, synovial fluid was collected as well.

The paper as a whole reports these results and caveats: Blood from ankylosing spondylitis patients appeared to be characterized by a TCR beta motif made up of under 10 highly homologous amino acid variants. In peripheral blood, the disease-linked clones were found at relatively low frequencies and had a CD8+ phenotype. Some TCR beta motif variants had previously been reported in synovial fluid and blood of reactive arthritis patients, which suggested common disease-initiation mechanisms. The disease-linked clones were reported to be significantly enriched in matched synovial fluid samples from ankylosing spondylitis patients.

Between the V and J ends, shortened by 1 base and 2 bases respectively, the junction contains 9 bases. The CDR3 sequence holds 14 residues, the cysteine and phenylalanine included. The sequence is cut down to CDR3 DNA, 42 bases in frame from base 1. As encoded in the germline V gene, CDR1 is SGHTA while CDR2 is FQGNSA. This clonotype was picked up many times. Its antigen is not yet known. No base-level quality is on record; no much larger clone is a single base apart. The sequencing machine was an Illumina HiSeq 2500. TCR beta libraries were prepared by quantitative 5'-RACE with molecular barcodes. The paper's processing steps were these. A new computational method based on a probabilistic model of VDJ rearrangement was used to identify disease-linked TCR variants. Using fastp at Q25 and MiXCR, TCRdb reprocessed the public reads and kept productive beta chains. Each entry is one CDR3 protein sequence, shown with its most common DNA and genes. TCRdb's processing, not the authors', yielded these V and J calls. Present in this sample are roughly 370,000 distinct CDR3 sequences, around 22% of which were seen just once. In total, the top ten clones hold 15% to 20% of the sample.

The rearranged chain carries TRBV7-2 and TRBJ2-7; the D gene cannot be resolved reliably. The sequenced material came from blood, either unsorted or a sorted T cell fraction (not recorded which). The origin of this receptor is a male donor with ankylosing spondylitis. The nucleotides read TGTGCCAGCAGCTTAGATCGACTTACCTACGAGCAGTACTTC. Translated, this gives CASSLDRLTYEQYF.